This record concerns one T cell receptor beta chain sequence. These data belong to a study of cytomegalovirus exposure and HLA in healthy donors. PCR amplification relied on 60 Vbeta primers (plus 13 Jbeta primers). TCRdb's table, derived via immunoSEQ multiplex PCR, lists solely in-frame clones and lacks some. The data hold about 140,000 clones, with 75% to 80% observed a single time. The CDR3 is 16 amino acids. V was clipped by 6 bases and J by 0 bases, with 15 bases between them. Germline V CDR1 and CDR2: SEHNR, FQNEAQ (reference sequence). Sequencing was performed on PBMCs. The chain is built from TRBV7-9 and TRBJ1-3; unclear D gene. This sequence was found in a young man in good health and CMV-seronegative. This chain's CDR3 is CASSPGLQSSGNTIYF. As DNA, the CDR3 is TGTGCCAGCAGTCCCGGACTGCAATCCTCTGGAAACACCATATATTTT. The full variable domain, completed using reference TRBV7-9 and TRBJ1-3, is DTGVSQNPRHKITKRGQNVTFRCDPISEHNRLYWYRQTLGQGPEFLTYFQNEAQLEKSRLLSDRFSAERPKGSFSTLEIQRTEQGDSAMYLCASSPGLQSSGNTIYFGEGSWLTVV.